The entry that follows covers one T cell receptor beta chain sequence. Antigen: not known. Next came a second PCR, run for about 7 to 12 cycles, which used a sample-barcoded 5' primer along with a J-beta primer mix. Each cDNA was tagged by a template-switch adaptor containing 12 random nucleotides. Each CDR3 protein gets one entry after TCRdb re-called the 5' RACE reads with MiXCR. The sample gives about 780,000 distinct CDR3 sequences, roughly 24% of which show up once; over 2.5% is in the top ten. The sample originates from a study of blood T cells in healthy people across ages. This CDR3 region has 16 residues. Study-wide findings and caveats: Aged donors had fewer naive CD4+ cells and lower diversity than long-lived donors.

The same sample was also used in a study of T cells of mothers and their children. As that report states: A few mothers and their six children, all healthy Caucasians, donated. T cell clones that were persistent and microchimeric went undetected.

The sequencing sample was made of blood. The V gene is TRBV21-1, the J gene TRBJ2-3; TRBD1, as called in the table, went unchecked against the DNA. TRBV21-1 is labeled a pseudogene. This sequence was found in a boy between 10 and 17 years old in good health. The CDR3 here is CASSSTGERDTDTQYF. In DNA form, the CDR3 reads TGTGCCAGCAGCTCCACAGGGGAGAGGGACACAGATACGCAGTATTTT.